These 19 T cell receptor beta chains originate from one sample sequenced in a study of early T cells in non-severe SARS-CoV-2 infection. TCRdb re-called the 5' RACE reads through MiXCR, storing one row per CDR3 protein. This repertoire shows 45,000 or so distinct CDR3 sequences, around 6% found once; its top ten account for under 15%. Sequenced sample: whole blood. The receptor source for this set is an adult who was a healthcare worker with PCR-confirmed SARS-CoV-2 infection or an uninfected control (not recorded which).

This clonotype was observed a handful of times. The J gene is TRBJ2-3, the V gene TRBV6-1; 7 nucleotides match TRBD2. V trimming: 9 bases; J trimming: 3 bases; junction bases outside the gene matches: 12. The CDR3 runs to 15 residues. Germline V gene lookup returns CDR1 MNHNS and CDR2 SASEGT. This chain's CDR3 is CASVNRGGRTDTQYF. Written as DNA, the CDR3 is TGTGCCAGTGTCAATAGGGGAGGGAGGACAGATACGCAGTATTTT.

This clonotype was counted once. CDR3 nucleotides: TGCGCCAGCAGCTTGCTTGGGACCCAGTACTTC. This gives the protein CASSLLGTQYF. This chain links TRBV5-1 with TRBJ2-5; D remains ambiguous. The germline V gene encodes CDR1 SGHRS and CDR2 YFSETQ. V lost 1 base to trimming and J lost 7 bases, with 5 bases between them. The CDR3 is 11 amino acids. Full variable domain (missing parts from reference TRBV5-1 and TRBJ2-5): KAGVTQTPRYLIKTRGQQVTLSCSPISGHRSVSWYQQTPGQGLQFLFEYFSETQRNKGNFPGRFSGRQFSNSRSEMNVSTLELGDSALYLCASSLLGTQYFGPGTRLLVL.

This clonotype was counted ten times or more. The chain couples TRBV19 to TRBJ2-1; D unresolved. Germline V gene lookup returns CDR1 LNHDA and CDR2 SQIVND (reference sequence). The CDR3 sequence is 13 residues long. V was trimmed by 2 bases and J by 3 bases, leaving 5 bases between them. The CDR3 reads CASSINLYNEQFF. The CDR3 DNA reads TGTGCCAGTAGTATAAACCTCTACAATGAGCAGTTCTTC.

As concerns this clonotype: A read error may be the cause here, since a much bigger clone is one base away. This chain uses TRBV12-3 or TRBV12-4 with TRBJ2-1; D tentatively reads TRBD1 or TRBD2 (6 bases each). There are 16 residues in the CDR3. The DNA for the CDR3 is TGTGTCAGCGTCTCTTCCGGGACGAGGGGGAGGTATGAGCAGTTCTTC. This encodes CVSVSSGTRGRYEQFF.

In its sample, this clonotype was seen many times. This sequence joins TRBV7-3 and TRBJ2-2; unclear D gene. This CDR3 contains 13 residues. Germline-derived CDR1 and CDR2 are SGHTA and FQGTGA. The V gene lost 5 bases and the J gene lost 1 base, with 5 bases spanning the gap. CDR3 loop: CASSPQNTGELFF. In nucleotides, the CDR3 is TGTGCCAGCAGCCCCCAGAACACCGGGGAGCTGTTTTTT. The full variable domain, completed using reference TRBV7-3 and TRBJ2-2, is GAGVSQTPSNKVTEKGKYVELRCDPISGHTALYWYRQSLGQGPEFLIYFQGTGAADDSGLPNDRFFAVRPEGSVSTLKIQRTERGDSAVYLCASSPQNTGELFFGEGSRLTVL.

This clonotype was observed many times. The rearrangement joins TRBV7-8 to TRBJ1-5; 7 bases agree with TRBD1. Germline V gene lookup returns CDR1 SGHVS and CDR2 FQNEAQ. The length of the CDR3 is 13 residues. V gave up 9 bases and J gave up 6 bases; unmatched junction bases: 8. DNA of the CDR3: TGTGCCAGTGGGAGGGGGCAGCTTCAGCCCCAGCATTTT. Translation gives CASGRGQLQPQHF.

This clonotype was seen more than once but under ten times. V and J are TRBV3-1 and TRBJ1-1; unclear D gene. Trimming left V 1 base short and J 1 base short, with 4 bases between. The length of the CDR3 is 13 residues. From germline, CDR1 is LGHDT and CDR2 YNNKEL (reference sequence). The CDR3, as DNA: TGTGCCAGCAGCCAAGGGGAGAACACTGAAGCTTTCTTT. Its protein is CASSQGENTEAFF.

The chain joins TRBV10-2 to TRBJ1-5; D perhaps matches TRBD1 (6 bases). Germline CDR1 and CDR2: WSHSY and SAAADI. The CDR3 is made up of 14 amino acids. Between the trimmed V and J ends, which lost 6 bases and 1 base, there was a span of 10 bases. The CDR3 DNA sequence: TGCGCCAGCAGCAGGGACAAAAGCAATCAGCCCCAGCATTTT. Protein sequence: CASSRDKSNQPQHF.

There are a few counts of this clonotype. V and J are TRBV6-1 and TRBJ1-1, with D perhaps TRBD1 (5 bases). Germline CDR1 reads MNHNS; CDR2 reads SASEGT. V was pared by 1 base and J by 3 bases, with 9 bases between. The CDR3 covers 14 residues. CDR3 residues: CASSEVRGDTEAFF. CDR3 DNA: TGTGCCAGCAGTGAAGTTAGAGGGGACACTGAAGCTTTCTTT.

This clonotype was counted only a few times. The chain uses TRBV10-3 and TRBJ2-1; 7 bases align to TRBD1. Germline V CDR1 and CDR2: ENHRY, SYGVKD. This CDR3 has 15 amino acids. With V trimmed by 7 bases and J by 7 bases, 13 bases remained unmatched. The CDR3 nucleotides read TGTGCCATCAAAAACCCGGGACAGACTAAAAATGAGCAGTTCTTC. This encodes CAIKNPGQTKNEQFF.

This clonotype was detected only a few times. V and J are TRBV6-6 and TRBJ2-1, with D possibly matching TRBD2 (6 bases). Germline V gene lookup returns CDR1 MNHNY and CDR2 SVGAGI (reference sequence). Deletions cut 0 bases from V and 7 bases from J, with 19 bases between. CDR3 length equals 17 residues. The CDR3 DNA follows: TGTGCCAGCAGTTACTCCGACCTTTTGCGGGGTTGGAATGAGCAGTTCTTC. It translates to CASSYSDLLRGWNEQFF.

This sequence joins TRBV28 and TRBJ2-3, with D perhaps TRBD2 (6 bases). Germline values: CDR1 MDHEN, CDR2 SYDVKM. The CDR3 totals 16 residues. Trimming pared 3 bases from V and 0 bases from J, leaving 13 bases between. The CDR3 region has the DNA TGTGCCAGCAGTTTTCGGGACGGGGGTAGCACAGATACGCAGTATTTT. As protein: CASSFRDGGSTDTQYF. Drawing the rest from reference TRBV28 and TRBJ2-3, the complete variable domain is DVKVTQSSRYLVKRTGEKVFLECVQDMDHENMFWYRQDPGLGLRLIYFSYDVKMKEKGDIPEGYSVSREKKERFSLILESASTNQTSMYLCASSFRDGGSTDTQYFGPGTRLTVL.

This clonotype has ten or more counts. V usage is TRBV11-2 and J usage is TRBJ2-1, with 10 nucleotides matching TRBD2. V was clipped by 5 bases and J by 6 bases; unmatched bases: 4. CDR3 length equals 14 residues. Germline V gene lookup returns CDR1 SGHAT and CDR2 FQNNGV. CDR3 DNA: TGTGCCAGCAGCCTTGGGACTAGCGTCAATGAGCAGTTCTTC. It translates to CASSLGTSVNEQFF.

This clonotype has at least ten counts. CDR3 DNA: TGTGCCAGCAGTCGCAGTGGCGGGCCCTACACAGATACGCAGTATTTT. Amino acid sequence: CASSRSGGPYTDTQYF. The chain couples TRBV28 to TRBJ2-3; tentatively, D is TRBD2 (5 bases). With 5 bases removed from V and 2 bases from J, the gap between germline ends came to 17 bases. This CDR3 is 16 amino acids long. Germline-derived CDR1 and CDR2 are MDHEN and SYDVKM. Full variable domain (rest looked up from reference TRBV28 and TRBJ2-3): DVKVTQSSRYLVKRTGEKVFLECVQDMDHENMFWYRQDPGLGLRLIYFSYDVKMKEKGDIPEGYSVSREKKERFSLILESASTNQTSMYLCASSRSGGPYTDTQYFGPGTRLTVL.

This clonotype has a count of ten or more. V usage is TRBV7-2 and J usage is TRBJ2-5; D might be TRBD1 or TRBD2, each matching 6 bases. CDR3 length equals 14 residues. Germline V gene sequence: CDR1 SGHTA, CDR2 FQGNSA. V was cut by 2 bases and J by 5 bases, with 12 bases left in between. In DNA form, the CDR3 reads TGTGCCAGCAGCTTAACGGGGGCCGGGGAGACCCAGTACTTC. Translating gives CASSLTGAGETQYF. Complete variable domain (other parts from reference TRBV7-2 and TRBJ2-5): GAGVSQSPSNKVTEKGKDVELRCDPISGHTALYWYRQSLGQGLEFLIYFQGNSAPDKSGLPSDRFSAERTGGSVSTLTIQRTQQEDSAVYLCASSLTGAGETQYFGPGTRLLVL.

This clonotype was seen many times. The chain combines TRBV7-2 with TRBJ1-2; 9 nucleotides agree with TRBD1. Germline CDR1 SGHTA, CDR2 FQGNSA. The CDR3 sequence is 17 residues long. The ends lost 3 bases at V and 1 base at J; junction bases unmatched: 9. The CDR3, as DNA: TGTGCCAGCAGCTTTGGGTTCCGGACAGGGGATAACTATGGCTACACCTTC. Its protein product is CASSFGFRTGDNYGYTF.

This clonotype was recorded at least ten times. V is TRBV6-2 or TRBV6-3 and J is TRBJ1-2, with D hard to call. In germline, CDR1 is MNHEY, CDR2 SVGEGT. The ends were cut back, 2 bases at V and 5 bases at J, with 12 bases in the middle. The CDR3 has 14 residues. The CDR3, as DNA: TGTGCCAGCAGTTACATGAGGCAGTCTTATGGCTACACCTTC. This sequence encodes CASSYMRQSYGYTF.

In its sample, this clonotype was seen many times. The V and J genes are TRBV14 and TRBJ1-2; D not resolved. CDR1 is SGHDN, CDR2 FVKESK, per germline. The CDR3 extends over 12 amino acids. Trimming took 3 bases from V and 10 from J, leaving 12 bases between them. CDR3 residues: CASSQADSHYTF. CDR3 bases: TGTGCCAGCAGCCAGGCAGATTCTCACTACACCTTC.

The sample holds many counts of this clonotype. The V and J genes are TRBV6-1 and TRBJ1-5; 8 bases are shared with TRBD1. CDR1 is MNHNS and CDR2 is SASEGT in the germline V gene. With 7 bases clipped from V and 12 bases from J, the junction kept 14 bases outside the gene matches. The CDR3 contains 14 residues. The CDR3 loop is CASTRTGSLGVQHF. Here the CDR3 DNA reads TGTGCCAGCACGAGGACAGGGTCTCTCGGAGTCCAGCATTTT.